The subject of this entry is one TCR beta chain. Its antigen is not identified. The sample is drawn from a study of T cell responses to AZD1222 COVID-19 vaccine. At the level of the study: Second-dose intervals of approximately 4 or approximately 12 weeks were pooled. Regarding the study as a whole: Vaccination with two AZD1222 doses was followed by a rise in Spike-specific TCR breadth and depth.

Some clones are missing from TCRdb's copy, which holds only in-frame ones; the method was immunoSEQ multiplex PCR. The repertoire holds around 250,000 clones, with 85% to 95% as singletons. This CDR3 spans 15 amino acids. V lost 5 bases and J 0 bases, leaving 11 bases between the germline ends. CDR1 and CDR2 from the germline V gene are MNHEY and SVGAGI. The TCR originated in an adult in good health. The V and J genes are TRBV6-5 and TRBJ1-5; a possible D gene is TRBD1 (5 bases). The material was peripheral blood, obtained on day 0 of AZD1222 vaccination. Written as DNA, the CDR3 is TGTGCCAGCAGTCGGGGCAGGTATAGCAATCAGCCCCAGCATTTT. Its translation is CASSRGRYSNQPQHF.